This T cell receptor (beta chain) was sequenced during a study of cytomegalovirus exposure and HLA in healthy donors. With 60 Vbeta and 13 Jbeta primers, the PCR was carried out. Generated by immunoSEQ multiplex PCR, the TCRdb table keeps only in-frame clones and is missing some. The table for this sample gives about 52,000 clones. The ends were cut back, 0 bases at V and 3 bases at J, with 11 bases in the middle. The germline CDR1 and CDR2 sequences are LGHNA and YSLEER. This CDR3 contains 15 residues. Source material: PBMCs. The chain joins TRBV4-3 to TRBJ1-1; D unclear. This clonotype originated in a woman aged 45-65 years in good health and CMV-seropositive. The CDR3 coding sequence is TGCGCCAGCAGCCAAGATGTAGACACCCACACTGAAGCTTTCTTT. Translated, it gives CASSQDVDTHTEAFF.